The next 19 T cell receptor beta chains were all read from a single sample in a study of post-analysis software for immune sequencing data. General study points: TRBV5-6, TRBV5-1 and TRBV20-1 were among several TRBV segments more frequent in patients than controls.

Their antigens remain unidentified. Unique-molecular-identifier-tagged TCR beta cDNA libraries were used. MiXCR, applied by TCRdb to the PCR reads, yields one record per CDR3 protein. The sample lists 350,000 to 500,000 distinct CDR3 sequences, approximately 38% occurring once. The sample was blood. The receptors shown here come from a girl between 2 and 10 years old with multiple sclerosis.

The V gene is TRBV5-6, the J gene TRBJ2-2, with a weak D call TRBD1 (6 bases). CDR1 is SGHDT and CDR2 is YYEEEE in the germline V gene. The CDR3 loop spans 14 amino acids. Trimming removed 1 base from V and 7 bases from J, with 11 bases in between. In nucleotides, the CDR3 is TGTGCCAGCAGCTTGAGACAGGTTCACGGGGAGCTGTTTTTT. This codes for CASSLRQVHGELFF.

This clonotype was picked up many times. The CDR3 coding sequence is TGTGCCAGCAGCTTTCAGGCCCAAGAGACCCAGTACTTC. Amino acids: CASSFQAQETQYF. The gene calls are TRBV5-5 and TRBJ2-5; D is uncertain. The CDR3 runs to 13 residues. The V gene's germline CDR1 is SGHKS and CDR2 YYEKEE (reference sequence). Trimming removed 2 bases from V and 1 base from J, with 6 bases in between.

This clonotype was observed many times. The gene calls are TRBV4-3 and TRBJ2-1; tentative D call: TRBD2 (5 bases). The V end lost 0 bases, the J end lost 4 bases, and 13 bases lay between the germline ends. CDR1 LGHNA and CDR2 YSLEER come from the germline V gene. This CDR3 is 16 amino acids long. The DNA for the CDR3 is TGCGCCAGCAGCCAAGATATGAGCGGTCAATACAATGAGCAGTTCTTC. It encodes CASSQDMSGQYNEQFF.

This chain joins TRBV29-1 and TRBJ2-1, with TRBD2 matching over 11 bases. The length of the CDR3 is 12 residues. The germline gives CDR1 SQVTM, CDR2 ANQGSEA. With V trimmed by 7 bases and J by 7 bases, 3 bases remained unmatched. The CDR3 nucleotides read TGCAGCGGAAGGACTAGCGGGAATGAGCAGTTCTTC. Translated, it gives CSGRTSGNEQFF.

CDR3 region: CASSFQGTWGYQETQYF. In DNA, the CDR3 is TGCGCCAGCAGCTTCCAGGGGACCTGGGGGTACCAAGAGACCCAGTACTTC. V and J are TRBV5-1 and TRBJ2-5, with a tentative D call TRBD1 (6 bases). Germline V gene data show CDR1 as SGHRS and CDR2 as YFSETQ. Trimming cost V 2 bases and J 0 bases, with 17 bases left between them. The CDR3 spans 17 residues.

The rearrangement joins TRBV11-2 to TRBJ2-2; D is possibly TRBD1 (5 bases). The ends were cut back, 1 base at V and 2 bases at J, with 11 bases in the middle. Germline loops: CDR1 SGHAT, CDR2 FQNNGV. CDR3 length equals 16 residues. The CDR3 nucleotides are TGTGCCAGCAGCTTAGGTTTAGGGGCAAACACCGGGGAGCTGTTTTTT. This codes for CASSLGLGANTGELFF.

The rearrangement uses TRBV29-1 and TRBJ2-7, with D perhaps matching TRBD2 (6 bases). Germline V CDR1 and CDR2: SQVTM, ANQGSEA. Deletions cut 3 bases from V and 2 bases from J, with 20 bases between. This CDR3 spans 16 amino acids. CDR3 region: CSVDLGSGTGPYEQYF. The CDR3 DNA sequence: TGCAGCGTTGACCTCGGATCCGGGACTGGCCCCTACGAGCAGTACTTC.

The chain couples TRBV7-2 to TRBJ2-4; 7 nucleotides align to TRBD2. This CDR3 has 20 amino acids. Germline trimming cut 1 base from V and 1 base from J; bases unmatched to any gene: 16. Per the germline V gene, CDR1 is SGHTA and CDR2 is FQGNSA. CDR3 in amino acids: CASSLGPKGGSPGAKNIQYF. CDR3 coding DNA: TGTGCCAGCAGCTTAGGGCCTAAGGGCGGGAGTCCGGGGGCCAAAAACATTCAGTACTTC.

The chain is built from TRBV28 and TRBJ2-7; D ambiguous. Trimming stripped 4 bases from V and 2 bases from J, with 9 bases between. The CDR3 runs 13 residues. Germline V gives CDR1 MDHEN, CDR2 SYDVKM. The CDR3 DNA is TGTGCCAGCAGTTCGCCAGTCACCTACGAGCAGTACTTC. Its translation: CASSSPVTYEQYF.

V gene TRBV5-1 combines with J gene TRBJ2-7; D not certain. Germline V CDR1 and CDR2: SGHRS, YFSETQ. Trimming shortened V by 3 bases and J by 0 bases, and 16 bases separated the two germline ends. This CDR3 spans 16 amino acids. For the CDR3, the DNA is TGCGCCAGCAGCTGGTCGATCAGCGCGTCCTCCTACGAGCAGTACTTC. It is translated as CASSWSISASSYEQYF.

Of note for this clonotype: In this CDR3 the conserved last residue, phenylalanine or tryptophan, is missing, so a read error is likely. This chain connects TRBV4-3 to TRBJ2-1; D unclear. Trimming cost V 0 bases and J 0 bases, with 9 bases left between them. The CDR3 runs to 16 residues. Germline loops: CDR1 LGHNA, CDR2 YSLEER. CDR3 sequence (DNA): TGCGCCAGCAGCCAAGACCCCCGCTACTCCTACAATGAGCAGTTCCTC. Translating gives CASSQDPRYSYNEQFL.

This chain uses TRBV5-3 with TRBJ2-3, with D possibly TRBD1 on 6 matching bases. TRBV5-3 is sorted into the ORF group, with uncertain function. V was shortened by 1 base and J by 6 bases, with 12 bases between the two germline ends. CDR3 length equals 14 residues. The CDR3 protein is CARSLWTAPDTQYF. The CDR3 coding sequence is TGTGCCAGAAGCTTGTGGACAGCCCCGGATACGCAGTATTTT.

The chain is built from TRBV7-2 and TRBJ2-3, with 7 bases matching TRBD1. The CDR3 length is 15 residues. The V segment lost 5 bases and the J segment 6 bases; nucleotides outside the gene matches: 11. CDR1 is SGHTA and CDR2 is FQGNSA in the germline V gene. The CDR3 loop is CASSTQQGRGDTQYF. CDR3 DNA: TGTGCCAGCAGCACCCAACAGGGGAGAGGCGATACGCAGTATTTT.

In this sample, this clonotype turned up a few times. The CDR3 is CASSPGLAGGLTDTQYF. The CDR3 bases are TGTGCCAGCAGTCCGGGACTAGCGGGAGGGCTCACAGATACGCAGTATTTT. The chain employs TRBV28 and TRBJ2-3; TRBD2 matches 16 bases. From germline, CDR1 is MDHEN and CDR2 SYDVKM. V dropped 5 bases and J dropped 2; count of bases not matched to a gene: 4. CDR3 length: 17 residues.

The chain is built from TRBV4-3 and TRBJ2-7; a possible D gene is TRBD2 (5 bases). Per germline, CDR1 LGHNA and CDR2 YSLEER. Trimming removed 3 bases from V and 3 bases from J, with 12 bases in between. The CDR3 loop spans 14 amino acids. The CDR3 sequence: CASSQELENYEQYF. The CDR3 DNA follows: TGCGCCAGCAGCCAGGAACTAGAAAACTACGAGCAGTACTTC.

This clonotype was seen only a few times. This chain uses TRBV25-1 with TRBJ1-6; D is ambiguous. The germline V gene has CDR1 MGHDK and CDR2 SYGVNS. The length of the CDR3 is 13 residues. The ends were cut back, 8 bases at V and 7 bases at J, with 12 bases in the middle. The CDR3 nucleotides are TGTGCCAGCGGAAGGACGGGAAATTCACCCCTCCACTTT. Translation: CASGRTGNSPLHF.

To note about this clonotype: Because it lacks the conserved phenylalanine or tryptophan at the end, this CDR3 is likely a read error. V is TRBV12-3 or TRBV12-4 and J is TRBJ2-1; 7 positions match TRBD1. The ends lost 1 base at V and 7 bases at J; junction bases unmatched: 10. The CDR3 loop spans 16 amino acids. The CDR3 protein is CASSLGDSPRGNEQFL. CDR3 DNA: TGTGCCAGCAGTTTAGGGGACAGTCCCCGAGGGAATGAGCAGTTCTTA.

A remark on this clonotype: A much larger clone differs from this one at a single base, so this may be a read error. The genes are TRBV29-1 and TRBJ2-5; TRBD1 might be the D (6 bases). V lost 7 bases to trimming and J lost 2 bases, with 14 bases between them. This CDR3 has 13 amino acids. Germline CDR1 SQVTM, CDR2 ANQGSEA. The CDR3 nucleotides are TGCAGCGCTTCGCGGACAGATCAAGAGACCCAGTACTTC. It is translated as CSASRTDQETQYF.

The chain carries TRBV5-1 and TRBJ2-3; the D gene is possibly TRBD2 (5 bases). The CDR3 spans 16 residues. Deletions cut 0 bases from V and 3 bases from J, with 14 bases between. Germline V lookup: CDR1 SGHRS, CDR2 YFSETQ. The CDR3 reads CASSLVGDSATDTQYF. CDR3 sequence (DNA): TGCGCCAGCAGCTTGGTTGGGGATAGCGCGACAGATACGCAGTATTTT. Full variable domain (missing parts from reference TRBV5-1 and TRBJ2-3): KAGVTQTPRYLIKTRGQQVTLSCSPISGHRSVSWYQQTPGQGLQFLFEYFSETQRNKGNFPGRFSGRQFSNSRSEMNVSTLELGDSALYLCASSLVGDSATDTQYFGPGTRLTVL.